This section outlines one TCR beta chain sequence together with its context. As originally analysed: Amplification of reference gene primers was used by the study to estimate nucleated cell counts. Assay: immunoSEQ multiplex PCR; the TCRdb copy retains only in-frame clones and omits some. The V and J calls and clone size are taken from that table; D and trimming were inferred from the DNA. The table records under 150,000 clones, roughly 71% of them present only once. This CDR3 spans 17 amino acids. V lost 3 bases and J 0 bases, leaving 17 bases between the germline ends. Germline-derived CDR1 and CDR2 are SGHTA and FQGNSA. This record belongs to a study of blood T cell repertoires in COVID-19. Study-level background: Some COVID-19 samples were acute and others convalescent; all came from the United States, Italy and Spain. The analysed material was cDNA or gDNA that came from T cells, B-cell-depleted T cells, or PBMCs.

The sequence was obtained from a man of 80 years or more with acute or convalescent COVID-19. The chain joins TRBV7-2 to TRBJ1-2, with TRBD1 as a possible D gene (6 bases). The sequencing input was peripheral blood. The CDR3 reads CASSLRGQKTANYGYTF. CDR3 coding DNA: TGTGCCAGCAGCTTGCGTGGACAGAAGACCGCTAACTATGGCTACACCTTC. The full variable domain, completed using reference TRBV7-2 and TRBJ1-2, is GAGVSQSPSNKVTEKGKDVELRCDPISGHTALYWYRQSLGQGLEFLIYFQGNSAPDKSGLPSDRFSAERTGGSVSTLTIQRTQQEDSAVYLCASSLRGQKTANYGYTFGSGTRLTVV.